The present T cell receptor beta chain was sequenced within a study of cytomegalovirus exposure and HLA in healthy donors. Remarks on this clone: What it binds is not known.

PCR primers comprised 60 Vbeta and 13 Jbeta primers. Clones were sequenced by immunoSEQ multiplex PCR, and TCRdb holds only the in-frame ones, with some missing. The profile shows 110,000 to 150,000 clones, about 74% of them singletons. The CDR3 runs to 18 residues. Study-wide results and caveats: In vitro work confirmed that three CMV-associated chains recognize CMV antigens. Most subjects' HLA-A and HLA-B alleles were reportedly predicted from TCR beta sequences.

This clonotype was obtained from a woman between 50 and 59 years old in good health and CMV-seronegative. The chain uses TRBV21-1 and TRBJ2-1; the tabulated D call, TRBD2, remains unverified against the DNA. TRBV21-1 is a documented pseudogene. The sample consisted of PBMCs. CDR3 loop: CASSKRVGQRGFYNEQFF. The CDR3 nucleotides are TGTGCCAGCAGCAAAAGGGTGGGCCAGCGGGGGTTCTACAATGAGCAGTTCTTC.